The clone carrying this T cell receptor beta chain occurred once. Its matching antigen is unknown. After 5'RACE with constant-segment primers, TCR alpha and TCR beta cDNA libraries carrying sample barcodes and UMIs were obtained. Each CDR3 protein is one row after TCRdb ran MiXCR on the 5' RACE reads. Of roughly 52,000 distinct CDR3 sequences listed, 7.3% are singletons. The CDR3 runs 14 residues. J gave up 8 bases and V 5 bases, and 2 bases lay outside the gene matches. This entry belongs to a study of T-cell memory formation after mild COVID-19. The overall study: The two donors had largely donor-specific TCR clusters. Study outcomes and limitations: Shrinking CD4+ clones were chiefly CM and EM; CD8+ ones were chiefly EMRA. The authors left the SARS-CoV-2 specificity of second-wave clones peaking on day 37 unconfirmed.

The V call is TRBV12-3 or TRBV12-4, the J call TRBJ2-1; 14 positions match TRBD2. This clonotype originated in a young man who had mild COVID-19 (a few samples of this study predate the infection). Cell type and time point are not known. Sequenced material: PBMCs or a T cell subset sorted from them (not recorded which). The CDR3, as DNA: TGTGCCAGCAGTCTGACTAGCGGGGGGGATGAGCAGTTCTTC. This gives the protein CASSLTSGGDEQFF.